This TCR beta chain was identified during a study of OX40 agonist ivuxolimab in advanced cancers. A note on this clone: Its specificity is unknown.

Deletions cut 4 bases from V and 0 bases from J, with 16 bases between. The CDR3 runs to 17 residues. The germline CDR1 and CDR2 sequences are MNHNS and SASEGT. Produced via immunoSEQ multiplex PCR; TCRdb's table is partial and in-frame only. The sample consists of under 90,000 clones, approximately 89% of them appearing once. Study-wide results and caveats: Some patients who did not respond also had low normalized T-cell clonal expansion.

This TCR derives from an adult with an advanced solid tumor such as melanoma, head and neck, liver or kidney cancer. The chain couples TRBV6-1 to TRBJ1-3, with a possible D match to TRBD1 (5 bases). This specimen was CD4+ or CD8+ T cells sorted from blood, taken in a trial of the OX40 agonist ivuxolimab. The CDR3 loop is CASSVYPGMLSGNTIYF. The CDR3 bases are TGTGCCAGCAGTGTATACCCAGGGATGCTCTCTGGAAACACCATATATTTT.